The 21 T cell receptor beta chains reported below all come from one sample, sequenced in a study of cytotoxic CD8 clonotypes in ibrutinib-treated CLL. Produced via immunoSEQ multiplex PCR; TCRdb's table is partial and in-frame only. In the table there are under 300,000 clones, under 75% of which are singletons. The source was PBMCs, collected after 24 months of ibrutinib treatment. These receptors originate from a human donor with chronic lymphocytic leukemia.

The chain recombines TRBV27 with TRBJ2-7, with TRBD2 as a possible D gene (6 bases). This CDR3 is 13 amino acids long. Germline CDR1 reads MNHEY; CDR2 reads SMNVEV (reference sequence). Trimming left V 7 bases short and J 2 bases short, with 12 bases between. The CDR3 nucleotides are TGTGCCAGCAACCGGCGGGGTACCTACGAGCAGTACTTC. Protein product: CASNRRGTYEQYF.

This clone showed up just a few times. This sequence joins TRBV7-9 and TRBJ1-5, with 7 bases fitting TRBD1. Germline loops: CDR1 SEHNR, CDR2 FQNEAQ (reference sequence). V was clipped by 5 bases and J by 2 bases; unmatched bases: 3. The CDR3 length is 14 residues. CDR3 nucleotide sequence: TGTGCCAGCAGCCCTACAGGGGGCAATCAGCCCCAGCATTTT. Its protein is CASSPTGGNQPQHF.

The chain joins TRBV27 to TRBJ1-1, with unresolved D. Germline CDR1 reads MNHEY; CDR2 reads SMNVEV (reference sequence). Trimming stripped 2 bases from V and 0 bases from J, with 4 bases between. The CDR3 is made up of 13 amino acids. CDR3 protein: CASSLQLNTEAFF. CDR3 nucleotides: TGTGCCAGCAGTTTACAATTGAACACTGAAGCTTTCTTT.

This clone was recorded only once. Different DNA sequences within this sample yield the same CDR3. V usage is TRBV27 and J usage is TRBJ2-7; tentative D call: TRBD2 (5 bases). Trimming removed 2 bases from V and 4 bases from J, with 6 bases in between. The CDR3 runs to 12 residues. In germline, CDR1 is MNHEY, CDR2 SMNVEV (reference sequence). The CDR3 is CASSLSGYEQYF. CDR3 in DNA: TGTGCCAGCAGTTTAAGCGGTTACGAGCAGTACTTC.

The CDR3 loop is CASSHSTVNTEAFF. The CDR3 nucleotides are TGTGCCAGCAGCCATTCGACAGTGAACACTGAAGCTTTCTTT. V is TRBV27 and J is TRBJ1-1, with D perhaps matching TRBD1 (5 bases). The germline CDR1 and CDR2 sequences are MNHEY and SMNVEV (reference sequence). V was clipped by 6 bases and J by 0 bases, with 11 bases between them. This CDR3 comprises 14 residues.

The chain employs TRBV6-6 and TRBJ2-7; TRBD1 aligns across 11 bases. The V and J ends lost 6 bases and 3 bases, in that order; junction bases with no gene match: 7. Per germline, CDR1 MNHNY and CDR2 SVGAGI (reference sequence). The CDR3 consists of 15 residues. The CDR3 DNA reads TGTGCCAGCAGACAAGGGACAGGGGGAAGCTACGAGCAGTACTTC. The encoded protein is CASRQGTGGSYEQYF.

V is TRBV28 and J is TRBJ1-3, with D maybe TRBD1 (5 bases). The CDR3 has 14 amino acids. Between the trimmed V and J ends, which lost 8 bases and 0 bases, there was a span of 11 bases. Germline V gene data show CDR1 as MDHEN and CDR2 as SYDVKM. In DNA, the CDR3 is TGTGCCAGCCGAAGGGGCAGCTCTGGAAACACCATATATTTT. This gives the protein CASRRGSSGNTIYF.

The V gene is TRBV5-1, the J gene TRBJ1-2; D perhaps matches TRBD1 (5 bases). The CDR3 has 15 residues. Trimming removed 0 bases at V and 8 bases at J, with 17 bases between. The germline CDR1 and CDR2 sequences are SGHRS and YFSETQ. The chain's CDR3 is CASSLAGTDVGGYTF. As DNA, the CDR3 is TGCGCCAGCAGCTTGGCCGGGACGGATGTAGGAGGCTACACCTTC.

The genes are TRBV11-3 and TRBJ2-5, with D perhaps being TRBD1 or TRBD2 (6 bases each). Trimming left V 7 bases short and J 4 bases short, with 19 bases between. Per the germline V gene, CDR1 is SGHNT and CDR2 is YENEEA. The CDR3 contains 15 residues. The DNA for the CDR3 is TGTGCCAGCAACCCGGGGGCCAGGAAGATAGAGACCCAGTACTTC. This codes for CASNPGARKIETQYF.

V usage is TRBV4-2 and J usage is TRBJ2-1, with TRBD2 identical over 13 bases. This CDR3 is 21 amino acids long. J was trimmed by 7 bases and V by 0 bases; bases with no gene match: 18. Germline V gives CDR1 LGHNA, CDR2 YNFKEQ. CDR3 sequence: CASSQELTSGRKITGGNEQFF. The CDR3 region has the DNA TGTGCCAGCAGCCAAGAATTGACTAGCGGGAGGAAAATCACCGGGGGGAATGAGCAGTTCTTC.

The chain combines TRBV29-1 with TRBJ2-6, with D hard to call. Trimming left V 1 base short and J 0 bases short, with 4 bases between. The CDR3 spans 14 residues. Germline CDR1 and CDR2: SQVTM and ANQGSEA. CDR3 sequence: CSVEAGSGANVLTF. CDR3 coding DNA: TGCAGCGTTGAAGCGGGCTCTGGGGCCAACGTCCTGACTTTC.

This clone appeared a single time. This sequence joins TRBV30 and TRBJ1-1; D may be TRBD1 (5 bases). Germline V CDR1 and CDR2: GTSNPN, SVGIG (reference sequence). The length of the CDR3 is 15 residues. Trimming pared 0 bases from V and 10 bases from J, leaving 21 bases between. Written as DNA, the CDR3 is TGTGCCTGGAGTGTACTAGTCAGGGAGGATTTCGGAGCTTTCTTT. Protein: CAWSVLVREDFGAFF.

This chain joins TRBV5-1 and TRBJ2-3, with 10 bases fitting TRBD2. Germline V gene sequence: CDR1 SGHRS, CDR2 YFSETQ. The CDR3 length is 16 residues. Trimming at V came to 3 bases and at J to 1 base, leaving 5 bases not matched to a gene. For the CDR3, the DNA is TGCGCCAGCAGCTCAGTAGCGGGAGGTGGCACAGATACGCAGTATTTT. Its translation is CASSSVAGGGTDTQYF.

The chain joins TRBV4-2 to TRBJ2-1; D is undetermined. The CDR3 totals 16 residues. V shed 5 bases and J shed 5 bases, with 19 bases lying between them. CDR1 and CDR2 (germline): LGHNA, YNFKEQ. CDR3 nucleotide sequence: TGTGCCAGCAGCGCAAGGACCGTCAGCCGGAACAATGAGCAGTTCTTC. As protein: CASSARTVSRNNEQFF.

This rearrangement joins TRBV25-1 to TRBJ2-5, with D perhaps matching TRBD2 (6 bases). With 3 bases removed from V and 5 bases from J, the gap between germline ends came to 19 bases. Germline loops: CDR1 MGHDK, CDR2 SYGVNS. The CDR3 consists of 16 residues. The CDR3: CASSDPNAGRLETQYF. DNA of the CDR3: TGTGCCAGCAGTGACCCAAATGCGGGACGGCTGGAGACCCAGTACTTC.

This chain links TRBV14 with TRBJ2-3; tentatively, D is TRBD2 (5 bases). Trimming stripped 0 bases from V and 3 bases from J, with 19 bases between. This CDR3 has 18 residues. The germline gives CDR1 SGHDN, CDR2 FVKESK. Here the CDR3 reads CASSQDRVAGSRTDTQYF. In nucleotides, the CDR3 is TGTGCCAGCAGCCAAGATAGGGTTGCGGGCTCCCGGACAGATACGCAGTATTTT. The full variable domain, its missing parts supplied by reference TRBV14 and TRBJ2-3, is EAGVTQFPSHSVIEKGQTVTLRCDPISGHDNLYWYRRVMGKEIKFLLHFVKESKQDESGMPNNRFLAERTGGTYSTLKVQPAELEDSGVYFCASSQDRVAGSRTDTQYFGPGTRLTVL.

This sequence joins TRBV20-1 and TRBJ2-7, with a tentative D call TRBD2 (5 bases). Germline CDR1 reads DFQATT; CDR2 reads SNEGSKA (reference sequence). Trimming removed 6 bases from V and 6 bases from J, with 12 bases in between. The CDR3 spans 11 residues. CDR3 nucleotide sequence: TGCAGTGCCGGGATGGCTACCGAGCAGTACTTC. It specifies CSAGMATEQYF.

The rearrangement uses TRBV11-2 and TRBJ1-2; 11 bases fit TRBD1. The V segment lost 5 bases and the J segment 4 bases; nucleotides outside the gene matches: 18. Looked up from germline, CDR1 is SGHAT and CDR2 is FQNNGV. The CDR3 has 19 residues. The CDR3 sequence: CASSALRTGGKIGGYGYTF. The CDR3 nucleotides are TGTGCCAGCAGCGCCCTGCGGACAGGGGGCAAGATTGGTGGCTATGGCTACACCTTC.

This chain uses TRBV7-2 with TRBJ2-2, with 9 bases matching TRBD1. The V gene end was trimmed by 5 bases and the J gene end by 7 bases; junction bases not matched to a gene: 11. The length of the CDR3 is 16 residues. The germline V gene has CDR1 SGHTA and CDR2 FQGNSA. CDR3 loop: CASSLRPGTGIGELFF. The CDR3 nucleotides read TGTGCCAGCAGCCTACGTCCCGGGACAGGGATCGGGGAGCTGTTTTTT. Using reference TRBV7-2 and TRBJ2-2 for the parts outside the CDR3, the full variable domain is GAGVSQSPSNKVTEKGKDVELRCDPISGHTALYWYRQSLGQGLEFLIYFQGNSAPDKSGLPSDRFSAERTGGSVSTLTIQRTQQEDSAVYLCASSLRPGTGIGELFFGEGSRLTVL.

This CDR3 reads CASSLVRGGGDTQYF. The CDR3 DNA reads as TGTGCCAGCAGTTTAGTGCGAGGGGGTGGGGATACGCAGTATTTT. This chain links TRBV27 with TRBJ2-3, with D possibly being TRBD1 (6 bases). Germline V gene sequence: CDR1 MNHEY, CDR2 SMNVEV (reference sequence). Trimming took 2 bases from V and 6 from J, leaving 15 bases between them. There are 15 residues in the CDR3.

The chain joins TRBV27 to TRBJ2-1; D not resolved. Between the trimmed V and J ends, which lost 2 bases and 6 bases, there was a span of 5 bases. Germline lookup yields CDR1 MNHEY and CDR2 SMNVEV (reference sequence). The CDR3 has 12 residues. This CDR3 reads CASSLVFNEQFF. CDR3 sequence (DNA): TGTGCCAGCAGTTTAGTATTCAATGAGCAGTTCTTC.